The 27 T cell receptor beta chains below all came from one sample that was sequenced in a study of beta chain features in type 1 diabetes. The entirety of the isolated RNA underwent reverse transcription, so expressed TCRB transcripts were sequenced. Only in-frame clones appear in the TCRdb table, and some are missing; sequencing was by immunoSEQ multiplex PCR. The data hold 400,000 to 550,000 clones, with over 9.5% observed a single time. Sequenced input: naive CD4+ T cells from blood. The receptors shown here come from a woman under 30 in good health.

This clone was recorded a few times. V and J are TRBV28 and TRBJ2-3, with D possibly being TRBD2 (5 bases). V gave up 6 bases and J gave up 1 base, with 11 bases separating them. Germline CDR1 is MDHEN and CDR2 is SYDVKM. CDR3 length equals 14 residues. CDR3 sequence reads: CASSRGLGTDTQYF. Written as DNA, the CDR3 is TGTGCCAGCAGCCGCGGACTCGGCACAGATACGCAGTATTTT.

This rearrangement joins TRBV19 to TRBJ1-2; no reliable D call. Germline V CDR1 and CDR2: LNHDA, SQIVND (reference sequence). The CDR3 is made up of 15 amino acids. V lost 5 bases to trimming and J lost 0 bases, with 13 bases between them. The CDR3 is CASSSPGVANYGYTF. The DNA for the CDR3 is TGTGCCAGTAGTTCACCAGGAGTAGCTAACTATGGCTACACCTTC.

This clone was seen only a few times. This rearrangement joins TRBV27 to TRBJ1-1; maybe TRBD1 (6 bases). Germline CDR1 and CDR2: MNHEY and SMNVEV (reference sequence). CDR3 length: 13 amino acids. V was pared by 7 bases and J by 1 base, with 10 bases between. This chain's CDR3 is CASIGQPNTEAFF. The CDR3 nucleotides are TGTGCCAGCATCGGACAGCCGAACACTGAAGCTTTCTTT.

The rearrangement uses TRBV29-1 and TRBJ2-7; the D gene could be TRBD1 or TRBD2 (5 bases each). Trimming pared 5 bases from V and 4 bases from J, leaving 15 bases between. Germline V gene sequence: CDR1 SQVTM, CDR2 ANQGSEA. There are 13 residues in the CDR3. The CDR3 region is CSVYRDGLYEQYF. CDR3 DNA: TGCAGCGTTTACCGGGACGGGTTATACGAGCAGTACTTC.

This clone has more than one count but fewer than ten. The CDR3 region has the DNA TGTGCCAGCAGCTTGGCCTGGGGGACAGGGTTGGAGACCCAGTACTTC. Its protein is CASSLAWGTGLETQYF. The chain recombines TRBV11-2 with TRBJ2-5, with 9 bases identical to TRBD1. Germline CDR1 is SGHAT and CDR2 is FQNNGV. Trimming removed 3 bases from V and 5 bases from J; junction bases left unmatched: 10. The CDR3 loop spans 16 amino acids.

The rearrangement joins TRBV30 to TRBJ2-7; 15 nucleotides match TRBD2. V dropped 4 bases and J dropped 7; count of bases not matched to a gene: 17. The CDR3 runs to 18 residues. Germline-derived CDR1 and CDR2 are GTSNPN and SVGIG (reference sequence). The CDR3 nucleotides read TGTGCCTGGACCCGGACAAGGACTAGCGGGAGGGCGAAGGGGGAGCAGTACTTC. It specifies CAWTRTRTSGRAKGEQYF.

The genes are TRBV29-1 and TRBJ1-2, with D uncertain. Trimming pared 6 bases from V and 6 bases from J, leaving 17 bases between. The germline V gene encodes CDR1 SQVTM and CDR2 ANQGSEA. This CDR3 contains 13 residues. CDR3 sequence: CSVLTDEPDGYTF. For the CDR3, the DNA is TGCAGCGTATTGACCGACGAACCTGATGGCTACACCTTC.

This clone occurred a few times. V gene TRBV7-8 combines with J gene TRBJ2-5; TRBD2 matches at 9 bases. This CDR3 contains 15 residues. With 1 base clipped from V and 2 bases from J, the junction kept 2 bases outside the gene matches. Germline-derived CDR1 and CDR2 are SGHVS and FQNEAQ. DNA for the CDR3: TGTGCCAGCAGCTTAGTGACTAGCGGACAAGAGACCCAGTACTTC. It yields the protein CASSLVTSGQETQYF. Combining the CDR3 with reference TRBV7-8 and TRBJ2-5 gives the whole variable domain GAGVSQSPRYKVAKRGQDVALRCDPISGHVSLFWYQQALGQGPEFLTYFQNEAQLDKSGLPSDRFFAERPEGSVSTLKIQRTQQEDSAVYLCASSLVTSGQETQYFGPGTRLLVL.

This clone was found a few times. The V call is TRBV7-9, the J call TRBJ1-1, with D possibly TRBD1 on 6 matching bases. CDR3 size: 14 residues. The V gene lost 3 bases and the J gene lost 6 bases, with 14 bases spanning the gap. The V gene's germline CDR1 is SEHNR and CDR2 FQNEAQ (reference sequence). In nucleotides, the CDR3 is TGTGCCAGCAGCTTTCGGGCGGAGGGGGCTGAAGCTTTCTTT. Translated, it gives CASSFRAEGAEAFF.

This clone was detected only a few times. This chain links TRBV9 with TRBJ1-4; D is unclear. Deletions cut 3 bases from V and 8 bases from J, with 20 bases between. This CDR3 is 16 amino acids long. Looked up from germline, CDR1 is SGDLS and CDR2 is YYNGEE. CDR3 in amino acids: CASSGRHGWAGEKLFF. The CDR3 nucleotides read TGTGCCAGCAGCGGACGACATGGATGGGCCGGCGAAAAACTGTTTTTT.

This clone was picked up a small number of times. The chain combines TRBV14 with TRBJ1-2; maybe TRBD1 (6 bases). V was clipped by 0 bases and J by 6 bases, with 20 bases between them. The CDR3 has 17 amino acids. Per germline, CDR1 SGHDN and CDR2 FVKESK. The CDR3 sequence is CASSQELGGREPNGYTF. The CDR3 DNA sequence: TGTGCCAGCAGCCAAGAGTTAGGGGGAAGAGAGCCCAATGGCTACACCTTC.

The chain has TRBV2 and TRBJ1-6; the D gene is possibly TRBD1 (6 bases). Germline V gene lookup returns CDR1 SNHLY and CDR2 FYNNEI. This CDR3 spans 14 amino acids. Deletions cut 3 bases from V and 10 bases from J, with 13 bases between. The CDR3 DNA reads as TGTGCCAGCAGTGATGGGACAAAAATCTCACCCCTCCACTTT. Residues: CASSDGTKISPLHF. Full variable domain (missing parts from reference TRBV2 and TRBJ1-6): EPEVTQTPSHQVTQMGQEVILRCVPISNHLYFYWYRQILGQKVEFLVSFYNNEISEKSEIFDDQFSVERPDGSNFTLKIRSTKLEDSAMYFCASSDGTKISPLHFGNGTRLTVT.

V and J are TRBV7-9 and TRBJ2-3; the D is unclear. Germline loops: CDR1 SEHNR, CDR2 FQNEAQ (reference sequence). Deletions cut 2 bases from V and 5 bases from J, with 5 bases between. The CDR3 is made up of 12 amino acids. In nucleotides, the CDR3 is TGTGCCAGCAGCTTATCGGGAGATACGCAGTATTTT. Its protein product is CASSLSGDTQYF.

The chain uses TRBV5-1 and TRBJ1-1; no definite D call. This CDR3 spans 15 amino acids. CDR1 SGHRS and CDR2 YFSETQ come from the germline V gene. The ends were cut back, 3 bases at V and 1 base at J, with 13 bases in the middle. The CDR3 bases are TGCGCCAGCAGCTCCTCCCGGACGGGGAACACTGAAGCTTTCTTT. This translates into CASSSSRTGNTEAFF. Together with reference TRBV5-1 and TRBJ1-1, the CDR3 gives the full variable domain: KAGVTQTPRYLIKTRGQQVTLSCSPISGHRSVSWYQQTPGQGLQFLFEYFSETQRNKGNFPGRFSGRQFSNSRSEMNVSTLELGDSALYLCASSSSRTGNTEAFFGQGTRLTVV.

This clone was counted a few times. This rearrangement joins TRBV7-2 to TRBJ2-4; TRBD2 matches at 9 bases. The V segment lost 5 bases and the J segment 7 bases; nucleotides outside the gene matches: 6. This CDR3 has 14 amino acids. Germline CDR1 SGHTA, CDR2 FQGNSA. The chain's CDR3 is CASSSSGSPNIQYF. The DNA of the CDR3 is TGTGCCAGCAGCAGTAGCGGGAGTCCCAACATTCAGTACTTC. The full variable domain, its missing parts supplied by reference TRBV7-2 and TRBJ2-4, is GAGVSQSPSNKVTEKGKDVELRCDPISGHTALYWYRQSLGQGLEFLIYFQGNSAPDKSGLPSDRFSAERTGGSVSTLTIQRTQQEDSAVYLCASSSSGSPNIQYFGAGTRLSVL.

The rearrangement uses TRBV9 and TRBJ2-1; the D is unclear. Germline CDR1 SGDLS, CDR2 YYNGEE. V lost 2 bases and J lost 3, with 9 bases in between. This CDR3 is 14 amino acids long. The CDR3 nucleotides are TGTGCCAGCAGCGTTATAGGGAACTACAATGAGCAGTTCTTC. Translating gives CASSVIGNYNEQFF.

This clone showed up just a few times. The chain couples TRBV27 to TRBJ2-5, with TRBD2 matching 11 bases. The CDR3 covers 15 residues. V lost 8 bases and J lost 6; bases outside the gene matches: 11. The germline V gene has CDR1 MNHEY and CDR2 SMNVEV (reference sequence). The CDR3 is CASGRLAGGEKTQYF. The CDR3 DNA sequence: TGTGCCAGCGGCCGTCTAGCGGGGGGCGAGAAGACCCAGTACTTC.

This sequence joins TRBV15 and TRBJ2-5, with unresolved D. CDR3 size: 13 residues. The ends were cut back, 2 bases at V and 4 bases at J, with 8 bases in the middle. Germline loops: CDR1 LNHNV, CDR2 YYDKDF (reference sequence). The CDR3 DNA reads as TGTGCCACCAGCAGACAGGCGAGAGAGACCCAGTACTTC. Translation gives CATSRQARETQYF.

This clone has a handful of counts. The rearrangement links TRBV2 to TRBJ2-5; D may match TRBD1 or TRBD2 (5 bases each). Trimming shortened V by 7 bases and J by 3 bases, and 15 bases separated the two germline ends. The CDR3 is made up of 14 amino acids. Per the germline V gene, CDR1 is SNHLY and CDR2 is FYNNEI. The CDR3 DNA reads as TGTGCCAGCAATTCCCTAGGGACGGAAGAGACCCAGTACTTC. It codes for CASNSLGTEETQYF.

This clone has only a few counts. The V gene is TRBV28, the J gene TRBJ1-4; 8 bases line up with TRBD1. The CDR3 length is 13 residues. Germline assignment: CDR1 MDHEN and CDR2 SYDVKM. The junction had 6 bases not matched to a gene; V was cut back by 5 bases and J by 10 bases. CDR3 loop: CASSTRTGRKLFF. CDR3 nucleotide sequence: TGTGCCAGCAGTACCCGGACAGGGCGAAAACTGTTTTTT.

The rearrangement uses TRBV5-1 and TRBJ1-1; 10 positions match TRBD1. Germline loops: CDR1 SGHRS, CDR2 YFSETQ. The CDR3 is 15 amino acids. V gave up 4 bases and J gave up 0 bases; unmatched junction bases: 3. CDR3 in DNA: TGCGCCAGCAGCCCCGGACAGGGGGTGAACACTGAAGCTTTCTTT. Translation: CASSPGQGVNTEAFF.

This clone was detected a few times. This chain uses TRBV10-3 with TRBJ1-5; no firm D call. From germline, CDR1 is ENHRY and CDR2 SYGVKD. This CDR3 is 15 amino acids long. V dropped 5 bases and J dropped 2 bases, with 13 bases sitting between them. DNA of the CDR3: TGTGCCATCAGTTCAGGTCTATTCGGCAATCAGCCCCAGCATTTT. It translates to CAISSGLFGNQPQHF.

The chain is built from TRBV18 and TRBJ2-7; D is ambiguous. Germline-derived CDR1 and CDR2 are KGHSH and LQKENI. The V end lost 3 bases, the J end lost 7 bases, and 13 bases lay between the germline ends. The CDR3 totals 13 residues. DNA for the CDR3: TGTGCCAGCTCACCTCGGTTGGGTGAGGAGCAGTACGTC. This sequence encodes CASSPRLGEEQYV.

This clone was seen more than once but under ten times. The chain uses TRBV9 and TRBJ2-7; D is perhaps TRBD2 (5 bases). The CDR3 is 16 amino acids. In germline, CDR1 is SGDLS, CDR2 YYNGEE. The V end was cut by 2 bases, the J end by 4 bases, with 19 bases between. The CDR3 DNA follows: TGTGCCAGCAGCGTCAACTCGGACTTCATCCCTTACGAGCAGTACGTC. Its translation: CASSVNSDFIPYEQYV.

For this clone: The sample carries other DNA sequences with the same CDR3. The gene calls are TRBV9 and TRBJ2-3; D remains ambiguous. CDR1 is SGDLS, CDR2 YYNGEE, per germline. Between the trimmed V and J ends, which lost 0 bases and 2 bases, there was a span of 4 bases. The CDR3 totals 13 residues. The CDR3 sequence: CASSVAPTDTQYF. The CDR3 region has the DNA TGTGCCAGCAGCGTAGCTCCCACAGATACGCAGTATTTT.

The chain uses TRBV5-6 and TRBJ2-5; the D is unclear. This CDR3 is built from 13 residues. Germline V lookup: CDR1 SGHDT, CDR2 YYEEEE. V was pared by 5 bases and J by 8 bases, with 16 bases between. The CDR3 DNA reads as TGTGCCAGCAGACCCGGGCCCCATGAAACCCAGTACTTC. Protein product: CASRPGPHETQYF. The whole variable domain, remainder taken from reference TRBV5-6 and TRBJ2-5, is DAGVTQSPTHLIKTRGQQVTLRCSPKSGHDTVSWYQQALGQGPQFIFQYYEEEERQRGNFPDRFSGHQFPNYSSELNVNALLLGDSALYLCASRPGPHETQYFGPGTRLLVL.

The CDR3 protein is CASSPESYGYTF. The CDR3, as DNA: TGTGCCAGCAGCCCGGAATCCTATGGCTACACCTTC. The chain combines TRBV7-8 with TRBJ1-2; D uncertain. The germline V gene has CDR1 SGHVS and CDR2 FQNEAQ. This CDR3 region has 12 residues. The V gene lost 5 bases and the J gene lost 4 bases, with 8 bases spanning the gap.